These 17 T cell receptor beta chains were sequenced from one sample in a study of blood T cell repertoires in COVID-19. The repertoire was sequenced with immunoSEQ multiplex PCR; TCRdb's copy has only in-frame clones and lacks some. The sample shows roughly 210,000 clones, 87% of them seen only once. The sequencing input was PBMCs or T cells enriched from blood (not recorded which). The receptor set was obtained from a man aged 25-45 years in a cohort exposed to, infected with or recovered from COVID-19 (not recorded which).

This chain joins TRBV7-2 and TRBJ2-2; 8 nucleotides align to TRBD2. CDR1 is SGHTA and CDR2 is FQGNSA in the germline V gene. The trim removed 2 bases at V and 4 bases at J, leaving 6 bases unmatched. This CDR3 is 16 amino acids long. CDR3 region: CASSLRSGGPTGELFF. CDR3 nucleotide sequence: TGTGCCAGCAGCTTACGGTCGGGAGGGCCCACCGGGGAGCTGTTTTTT.

V usage is TRBV2 and J usage is TRBJ2-2; TRBD2 agrees at 12 bases. The CDR3 length is 15 residues. Germline CDR1 reads SNHLY; CDR2 reads FYNNEI. Trimming took 6 bases from V and 5 from J; bases not matched to a gene: 4. In DNA form, the CDR3 reads TGTGCCAGCAGAGAACTAGCGGGAGGAACCGGGGAGCTGTTTTTT. It encodes CASRELAGGTGELFF. Complete variable domain (other parts from reference TRBV2 and TRBJ2-2): EPEVTQTPSHQVTQMGQEVILRCVPISNHLYFYWYRQILGQKVEFLVSFYNNEISEKSEIFDDQFSVERPDGSNFTLKIRSTKLEDSAMYFCASRELAGGTGELFFGEGSRLTVL.

The chain has TRBV29-1 and TRBJ1-1; D remains ambiguous. From germline, CDR1 is SQVTM and CDR2 ANQGSEA. Trimming removed 0 bases at V and 0 bases at J, with 5 bases between. CDR3 size: 13 residues. The CDR3 coding sequence is TGCAGCGTTGAAGATCAAATGAACACTGAAGCTTTCTTT. Residues: CSVEDQMNTEAFF.

The chain uses TRBV27 and TRBJ2-1; 8 bases align to TRBD2. CDR3 length: 15 residues. CDR1 is MNHEY, CDR2 SMNVEV, per germline (reference sequence). V lost 2 bases and J lost 7; bases outside the gene matches: 7. CDR3 nucleotides: TGTGCCAGCAGTTTACGGGAGGGTATGTTGAATGAGCAGTTCTTC. Translation gives CASSLREGMLNEQFF.

The chain carries TRBV4-1 and TRBJ2-7; D unclear. V dropped 1 base and J dropped 0 bases, with 13 bases sitting between them. The CDR3 has 16 amino acids. The germline gives CDR1 MGHRA, CDR2 YSYEKL. CDR3 region: CASSQAQTHLSYEQYF. Written as DNA, the CDR3 is TGCGCCAGCAGCCAAGCGCAGACTCATCTCTCCTACGAGCAGTACTTC.

This chain links TRBV9 with TRBJ2-2, with D perhaps TRBD1 (6 bases). The CDR3 contains 19 residues. The germline V gene has CDR1 SGDLS and CDR2 YYNGEE. Trimming shortened V by 0 bases and J by 3 bases, and 21 bases separated the two germline ends. The CDR3 region has the DNA TGTGCCAGCAGCGTAGCTCCACGGCTGGGGGCCCCCCACACCGGGGAGCTGTTTTTT. This encodes CASSVAPRLGAPHTGELFF.

This chain links TRBV7-9 with TRBJ1-2, with TRBD1 identical over 8 bases. The CDR3 totals 15 residues. Germline trimming cut 5 bases from V and 8 bases from J; bases unmatched to any gene: 13. Looked up from germline, CDR1 is SEHNR and CDR2 is FQNEAQ (reference sequence). CDR3 sequence (DNA): TGTGCCAGCAGCCGAACTACGGGACAGGTGGACGGCTACACCTTC. It specifies CASSRTTGQVDGYTF.

The chain's CDR3 is CASSLQPGLGDYEQYF. CDR3 sequence (DNA): TGCGCCAGCAGCCTTCAACCGGGACTGGGGGACTACGAGCAGTACTTC. The rearrangement joins TRBV4-1 to TRBJ2-7; D may be TRBD2 (6 bases). The V end was cut by 4 bases, the J end by 3 bases, with 19 bases between. CDR3 length equals 16 residues. CDR1 and CDR2 (germline): MGHRA, YSYEKL.

V is TRBV21-1 and J is TRBJ1-3; the table's D call of TRBD1 was not tested on the DNA. TRBV21-1 is annotated as a pseudogene. This CDR3 has 21 residues. As DNA, the CDR3 is TGTGCCAGCAGCATGGGGGCCGGGACAGGGGGCCCAAAGGTGTCTGGAAACACCATATATTTT. Protein product: CASSMGAGTGGPKVSGNTIYF.

This chain connects TRBV7-3 to TRBJ2-5, with D hard to call. V lost 5 bases, J lost 1 base, and 8 bases lay in between. This CDR3 comprises 13 residues. Per germline, CDR1 SGHTA and CDR2 FQGTGA. CDR3 loop: CASSAAAQETQYF. The CDR3 bases are TGTGCCAGCAGCGCGGCGGCCCAAGAGACCCAGTACTTC.

This chain joins TRBV4-3 and TRBJ2-1; 8 nucleotides align to TRBD1. CDR1 LGHNA and CDR2 YSLEER come from the germline V gene. The CDR3 sequence is 17 residues long. V lost 3 bases and J lost 1; bases outside the gene matches: 8. The CDR3 loop is CASSQYSGTGSYNEQFF. The CDR3 coding sequence is TGCGCCAGCAGCCAGTACTCCGGGACAGGATCCTACAATGAGCAGTTCTTC.

The chain uses TRBV6-5 and TRBJ2-2; D is ambiguous. Trimming stripped 9 bases from V and 6 bases from J, with 17 bases between. Germline CDR1 is MNHEY and CDR2 is SVGAGI. The CDR3 consists of 14 residues. The chain's CDR3 is CASLGKSYPGELFF. The CDR3, as DNA: TGTGCCAGTTTGGGCAAGAGCTATCCCGGGGAGCTGTTTTTT.

The chain employs TRBV7-3 and TRBJ2-7; D perhaps matches TRBD1 (6 bases). With 2 bases removed from V and 7 bases from J, the gap between germline ends came to 12 bases. Germline V CDR1 and CDR2: SGHTA, FQGTGA. The CDR3 has 13 residues. The CDR3 reads CASSLAQGWEQYF. CDR3 nucleotide sequence: TGTGCCAGCAGCTTAGCCCAGGGGTGGGAGCAGTACTTC.

The chain carries TRBV6-5 and TRBJ1-1; no definite D call. The CDR3 totals 12 residues. Trimming took 5 bases from V and 1 from J, leaving 5 bases between them. CDR1 and CDR2 from the germline V gene are MNHEY and SVGAGI. For the CDR3, the DNA is TGTGCCAGCAGTCGACAGAACACTGAAGCTTTCTTT. Protein product: CASSRQNTEAFF.

This clone was recorded only once. The rearrangement joins TRBV12-3 or TRBV12-4 to TRBJ2-7; 8 bases are shared with TRBD2. V trimming: 6 bases; J trimming: 2 bases; junction bases outside the gene matches: 3. This CDR3 has 13 residues. In nucleotides, the CDR3 is TGTGCCAGCAGCCGTAGCGGGGCCTACGAGCAGTACTTC. The encoded protein is CASSRSGAYEQYF.

The chain combines TRBV2 with TRBJ1-1, with TRBD1 as a possible D gene (6 bases). The CDR3 is made up of 15 amino acids. Trimming took 5 bases from V and 5 from J, leaving 18 bases between them. Germline V gene sequence: CDR1 SNHLY, CDR2 FYNNEI. The CDR3 here is CASSPEGGARTEAFF. CDR3 DNA sequence: TGTGCCAGCAGTCCGGAGGGGGGGGCGAGGACTGAAGCTTTCTTT.

The chain carries TRBV28 and TRBJ2-7; 9 nucleotides line up with TRBD2. The CDR3 covers 15 residues. Per germline, CDR1 MDHEN and CDR2 SYDVKM. V shed 3 bases and J 4 bases; nucleotides not matched to a gene: 7. Here the CDR3 DNA reads TGTGCCAGCAGTTTTGGCGGGACTAGCAGTTACGAGCAGTACTTC. Protein product: CASSFGGTSSYEQYF.